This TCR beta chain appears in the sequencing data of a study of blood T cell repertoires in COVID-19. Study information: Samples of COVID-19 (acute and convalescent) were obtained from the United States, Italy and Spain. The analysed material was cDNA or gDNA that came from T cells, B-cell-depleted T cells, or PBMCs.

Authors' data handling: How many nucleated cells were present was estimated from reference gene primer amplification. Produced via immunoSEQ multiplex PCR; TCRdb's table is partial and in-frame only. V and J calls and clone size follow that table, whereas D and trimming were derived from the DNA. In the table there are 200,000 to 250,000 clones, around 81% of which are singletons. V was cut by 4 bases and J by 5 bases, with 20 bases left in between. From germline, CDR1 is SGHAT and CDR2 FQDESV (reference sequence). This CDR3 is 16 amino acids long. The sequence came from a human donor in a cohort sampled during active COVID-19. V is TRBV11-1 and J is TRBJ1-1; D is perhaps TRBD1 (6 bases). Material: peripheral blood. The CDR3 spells CASSSTYQGMGTEAFF. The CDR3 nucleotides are TGTGCCAGCAGCTCGACCTACCAGGGGATGGGGACTGAAGCTTTCTTT. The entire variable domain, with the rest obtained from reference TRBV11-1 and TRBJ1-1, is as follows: EAEVAQSPRYKITEKSQAVAFWCDPISGHATLYWYRQILGQGPELLVQFQDESVVDDSQLPKDRFSAERLKGVDSTLKIQPAELGDSAMYLCASSSTYQGMGTEAFFGQGTRLTVV.